These 3 T cell receptor beta chains were all obtained from the same sample, sequenced in a study of blood T cell repertoires in COVID-19. Repertoires were generated with immunoSEQ multiplex PCR, while TCRdb's copy carries only in-frame clones and drops some. The sample lists 250,000 or so clones; around 88% were seen once. The material sequenced was peripheral blood. The receptors shown here come from a man older than 75 with acute or convalescent COVID-19.

The V gene is TRBV7-2, the J gene TRBJ1-1; 7 positions match TRBD1. CDR3 length equals 14 residues. V lost 5 bases to trimming and J lost 6 bases; unmatched junction nucleotides: 9. Germline lookup yields CDR1 SGHTA and CDR2 FQGNSA. CDR3 nucleotide sequence: TGTGCCAGCAGCATAAGACAGGGTGACCCTGAAGCTTTCTTT. This codes for CASSIRQGDPEAFF.

The sample holds one count of this clone. The genes are TRBV11-2 and TRBJ2-2, with 8 positions matching TRBD2. V trimming: 5 bases; J trimming: 6 bases; junction bases outside the gene matches: 8. The CDR3 loop spans 15 amino acids. Germline V gene lookup returns CDR1 SGHAT and CDR2 FQNNGV. CDR3 sequence reads: CASSRTGGAPGELFF. The CDR3, as DNA: TGTGCCAGCAGCCGAACCGGGGGGGCCCCCGGGGAGCTGTTTTTT.

The chain recombines TRBV28 with TRBJ1-2; 7 nucleotides align to TRBD1. The CDR3 is 14 residues long. Germline loops: CDR1 MDHEN, CDR2 SYDVKM. J was trimmed by 3 bases and V by 8 bases; bases with no gene match: 9. CDR3 bases: TGTGCCAGCCGAGGGGTAGGGACAGACTATGGCTACACCTTC. Translating it yields CASRGVGTDYGYTF.